The TCR beta chain under discussion was sequenced for a study of CD8+ T cells in alopecia areata (dated by TCRdb to 2017 to 2018). Describing the broader study: Treated patients were enrolled in an open-label pilot trial of oral tofacitinib, 5 to 10 mg twice daily, for moderate-to-severe alopecia areata. Patients received tofacitinib for 6 to 18 months and were then followed off drug for 6 months to check for delayed response and recurrence. High-throughput TCRbeta sequencing was used to examine T cell clonal expansion in alopecia areata in both the C3H/HeJ mouse model and human patients. Human TCRbeta sequencing covered scalp tissue and sorted CD4+ and CD8+ peripheral blood T cells from patchy and totalis/universalis alopecia areata patients and healthy controls. Tofacitinib-treated patients had biopsies at baseline and at 4 and 24 weeks of treatment, with a later scalp biopsy in several patients. Scalp clonality was compared across normal scalp (n=4), patchy alopecia areata scalp (n=8), and alopecia totalis/universalis scalp (n=8). The RNA source kit depended on sample type: the PAXgene miRNA kit for fixed scalp, the miRNeasy kit for PBMCs, and the RNeasy kit for mouse skin. TCRbeta CDR3 regions were amplified by immunoSEQ multiplex PCR with 35 Vbeta forward and 13 Jbeta reverse primers.

Here is what the overall study found, with its caveats: Scalp TCR repertoire analysis is complicated because resident alphabeta T cells in normal human skin are also sequenced, whereas mouse skin is dominated by gammadelta T cells. Compared with normal scalp, lesional scalp, particularly in alopecia totalis/universalis, had higher clonality and more expanded CD8+ clones, which suggests antigenic drive. Shared TCR sequences between patients were less evident than in mice, which may be partly attributable to HLA diversity in the patient population.

The sample's time point label, in plain terms: baseline before oral tofacitinib. From alopecia areata patients, peripheral blood was collected along with lesional scalp punch biopsies. PBMCs were separated by density centrifugation and stained for CD3, CD4 and CD8, after which CD4+ and CD8+ T cells were sorted on a FACSAria. To note about this clone: The antigen it binds to is not known. Per-nucleotide qualities are absent, and no much larger clonotype sits a single base away.

The CDR3, cysteine through phenylalanine, is 14 amino acids long. The entry retains the CDR3 DNA only, 42 bases that are in frame from base 1. CDR1 and CDR2 are read off the germline V gene as SGHRS and YFSETQ. V has 4 bases trimmed and J has 4 bases trimmed; junction bases matching no gene number 8. Library generation was performed with the immunoSEQ multiplex PCR assay. To provide template for TCR sequencing, every sample had RNA extracted and reverse transcribed into cDNA. SuperScript III was used for first-strand cDNA synthesis, primed with a 2:1 mix of oligo-dT and random hexamers. Amplification bias was assessed with a synthetic immune receptor repertoire, and residual bias was removed computationally. On the authors' methods: Raw reads were preprocessed for error removal, and CDR3 was defined according to IMGT conventions as running from the conserved cysteine to phenylalanine. To get clonality, Shannon entropy was normalized by log2 of the number of productive unique TCRs and the result was subtracted from 1. Scalp TCRbeta sequences were cross-referenced with sorted blood CD4 and CD8 repertoires so that the CD4 or CD8 identity of scalp clones could be inferred. TCRdb re-hosts the immuneACCESS table, in-frame sequences only. Its copies lack some clones; in the studies checked, an unresolved V gene accounts for under half of them, and the cause for the rest is not known. V, J and clone size reflect that table, while D and trimming were determined from the DNA. This sample is represented by about 160,000 clones; around 86% of them were singletons. Together, the top ten hold roughly 16% of the sample.

Source: CD8+ T cells sorted from blood, taken at week 0. This receptor was taken from a human donor with alopecia areata. This sequence uses TRBV5-1 and TRBJ2-7, with 7 bases in between that match TRBD1. CDR3 reads: CASSPGTVGYEQYF. DNA sequence: TGCGCCAGCAGCCCGGGGACAGTTGGGTACGAGCAGTACTTC.